This T cell receptor (beta chain) is from a study of blood T cell repertoires in COVID-19. The J segment lost 6 bases and the V segment lost 3 bases, leaving 7 bases of the junction unmatched. The CDR3 consists of 15 residues. Germline V CDR1 and CDR2: SEHNR, FQNEAQ (reference sequence). TCRdb keeps only in-frame clones here, not all; method: immunoSEQ multiplex PCR. The table has about 150,000 clones, around 86% seen once. This chain connects TRBV7-9 to TRBJ2-7, with TRBD2 matching 11 bases. The sequence was obtained from a man in his 70s who had recovered from COVID-19. Material: peripheral blood. CDR3 protein: CASSLTSGNAGEQYF. The CDR3 DNA reads TGTGCCAGCAGCTTGACTAGCGGGAATGCGGGCGAGCAGTACTTC. The entire variable domain, with the rest obtained from reference TRBV7-9 and TRBJ2-7, is as follows: DTGVSQNPRHKITKRGQNVTFRCDPISEHNRLYWYRQTLGQGPEFLTYFQNEAQLEKSRLLSDRFSAERPKGSFSTLEIQRTEQGDSAMYLCASSLTSGNAGEQYFGPGTRLTVT.